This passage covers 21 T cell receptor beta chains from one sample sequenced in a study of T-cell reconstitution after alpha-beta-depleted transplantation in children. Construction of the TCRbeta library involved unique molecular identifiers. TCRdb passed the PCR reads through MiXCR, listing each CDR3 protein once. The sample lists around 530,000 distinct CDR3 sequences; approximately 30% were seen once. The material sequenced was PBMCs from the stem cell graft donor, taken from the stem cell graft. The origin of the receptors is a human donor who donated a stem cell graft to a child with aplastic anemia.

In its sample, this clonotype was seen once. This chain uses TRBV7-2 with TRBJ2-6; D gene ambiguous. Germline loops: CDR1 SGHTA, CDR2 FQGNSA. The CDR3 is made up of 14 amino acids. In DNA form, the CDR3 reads TGTGCGGGTGGACCGATCTCTGGGGCCAACGTCCTGACTTTC. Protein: CAGGPISGANVLTF. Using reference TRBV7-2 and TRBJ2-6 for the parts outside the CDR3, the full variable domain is GAGVSQSPSNKVTEKGKDVELRCDPISGHTALYWYRQSLGQGLEFLIYFQGNSAPDKSGLPSDRFSAERTGGSVSTLTIQRTQQEDSAVYLCAGGPISGANVLTFGAGSRLTVL.

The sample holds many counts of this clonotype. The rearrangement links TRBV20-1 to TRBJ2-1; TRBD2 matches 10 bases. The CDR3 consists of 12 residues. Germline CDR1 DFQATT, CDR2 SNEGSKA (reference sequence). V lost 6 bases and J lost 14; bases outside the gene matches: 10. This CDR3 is CSAGPSGSQEFF. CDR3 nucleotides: TGCAGTGCCGGTCCTAGCGGGAGTCAGGAGTTCTTC.

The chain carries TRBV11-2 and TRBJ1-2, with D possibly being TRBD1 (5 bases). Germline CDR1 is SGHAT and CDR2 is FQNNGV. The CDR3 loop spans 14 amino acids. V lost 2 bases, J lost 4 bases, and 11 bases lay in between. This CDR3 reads CASSLYGGSYGYTF. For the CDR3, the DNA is TGTGCCAGCAGCTTATATGGGGGTAGCTATGGCTACACCTTC.

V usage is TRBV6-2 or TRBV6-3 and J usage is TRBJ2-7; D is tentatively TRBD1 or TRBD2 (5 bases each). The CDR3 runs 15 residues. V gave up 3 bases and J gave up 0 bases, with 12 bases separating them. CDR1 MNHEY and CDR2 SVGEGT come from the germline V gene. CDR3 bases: TGTGCCAGCAGTTATTTATGGGGGACCTCCTACGAGCAGTACTTC. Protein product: CASSYLWGTSYEQYF.

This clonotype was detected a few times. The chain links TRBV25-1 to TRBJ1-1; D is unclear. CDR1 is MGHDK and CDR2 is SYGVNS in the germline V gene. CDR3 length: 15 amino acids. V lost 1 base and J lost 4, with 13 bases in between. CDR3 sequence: CASSESGRGFTEAFF. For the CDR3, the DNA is TGTGCCAGCAGTGAATCTGGGCGTGGGTTCACTGAAGCTTTCTTT.

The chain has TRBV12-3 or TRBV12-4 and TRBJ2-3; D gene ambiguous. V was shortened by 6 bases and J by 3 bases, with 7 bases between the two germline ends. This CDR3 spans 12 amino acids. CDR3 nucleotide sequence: TGTGCCAGCAGCCATGCTACAGATACGCAGTATTTT. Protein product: CASSHATDTQYF.

The CDR3 DNA reads TGTGCCTGGAGCCATAGCGGGAGCTACAATGAGCAGTTCTTC. This sequence encodes CAWSHSGSYNEQFF. The rearrangement joins TRBV30 to TRBJ2-1; 9 nucleotides match TRBD2. With 3 bases clipped from V and 3 bases from J, the junction kept 3 bases outside the gene matches. The length of the CDR3 is 14 residues. Germline assignment: CDR1 GTSNPN and CDR2 SVGIG (reference sequence).

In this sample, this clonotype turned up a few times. CDR3 nucleotide sequence: TGTGCCAGCAGTGAGCCCGGGACACCCTCCAATGAGCAGTTCTTC. Its protein product is CASSEPGTPSNEQFF. The chain employs TRBV6-1 and TRBJ2-1, with D possibly TRBD1 on 6 matching bases. Germline lookup yields CDR1 MNHNS and CDR2 SASEGT. The CDR3 runs 15 residues. V lost 3 bases and J 6 bases, leaving 15 bases between the germline ends.

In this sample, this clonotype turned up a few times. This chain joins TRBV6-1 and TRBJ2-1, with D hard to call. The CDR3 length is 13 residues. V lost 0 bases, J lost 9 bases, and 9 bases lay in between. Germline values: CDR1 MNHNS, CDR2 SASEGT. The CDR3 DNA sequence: TGTGCCAGCAGTGAAGCTATAAGGAGTGAGCAGTTCTTC. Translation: CASSEAIRSEQFF.

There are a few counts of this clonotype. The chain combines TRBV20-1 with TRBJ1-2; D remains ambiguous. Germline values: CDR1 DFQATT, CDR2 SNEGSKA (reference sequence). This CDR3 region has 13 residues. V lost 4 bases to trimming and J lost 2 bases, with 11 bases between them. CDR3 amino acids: CSATTIHNYGYTF. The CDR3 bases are TGCAGTGCTACCACTATCCACAACTATGGCTACACCTTC.

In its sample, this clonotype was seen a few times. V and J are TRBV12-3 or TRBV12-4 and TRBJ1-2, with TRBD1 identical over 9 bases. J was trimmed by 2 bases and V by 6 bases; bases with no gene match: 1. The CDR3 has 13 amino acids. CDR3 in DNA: TGTGCCAGCAGGGGACAGGGCAACTATGGCTACACCTTC. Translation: CASRGQGNYGYTF.

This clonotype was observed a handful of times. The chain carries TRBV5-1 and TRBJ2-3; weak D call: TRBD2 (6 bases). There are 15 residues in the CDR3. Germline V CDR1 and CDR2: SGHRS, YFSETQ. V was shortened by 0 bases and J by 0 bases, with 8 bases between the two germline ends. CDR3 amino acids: CASSLGGVSTDTQYF. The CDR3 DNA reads TGCGCCAGCAGCTTGGGGGGGGTCAGCACAGATACGCAGTATTTT.

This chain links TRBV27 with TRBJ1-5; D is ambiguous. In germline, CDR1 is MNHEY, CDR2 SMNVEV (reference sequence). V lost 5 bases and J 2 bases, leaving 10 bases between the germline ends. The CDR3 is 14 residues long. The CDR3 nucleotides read TGTGCCAGCAGTATGGTCGGGGGCAATCAGCCCCAGCATTTT. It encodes CASSMVGGNQPQHF.

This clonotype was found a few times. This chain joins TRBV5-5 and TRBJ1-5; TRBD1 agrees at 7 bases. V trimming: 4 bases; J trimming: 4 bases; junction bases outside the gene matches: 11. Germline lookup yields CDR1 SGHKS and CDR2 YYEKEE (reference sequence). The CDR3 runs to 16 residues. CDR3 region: CASSAETGQPNQPQHF. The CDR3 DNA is TGTGCCAGCAGCGCCGAAACGGGACAGCCAAATCAGCCCCAGCATTTT.

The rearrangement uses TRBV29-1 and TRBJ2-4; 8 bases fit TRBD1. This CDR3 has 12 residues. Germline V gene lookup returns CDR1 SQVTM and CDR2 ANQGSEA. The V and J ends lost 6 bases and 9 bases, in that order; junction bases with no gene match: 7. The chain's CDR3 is CSVGTGESIQYF. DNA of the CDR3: TGCAGCGTAGGGACAGGAGAGAGCATTCAGTACTTC. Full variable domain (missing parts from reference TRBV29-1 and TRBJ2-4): SAVISQKPSRDICQRGTSLTIQCQVDSQVTMMFWYRQQPGQSLTLIATANQGSEATYESGFVIDKFPISRPNLTFSTLTVSNMSPEDSSIYLCSVGTGESIQYFGAGTRLSVL.

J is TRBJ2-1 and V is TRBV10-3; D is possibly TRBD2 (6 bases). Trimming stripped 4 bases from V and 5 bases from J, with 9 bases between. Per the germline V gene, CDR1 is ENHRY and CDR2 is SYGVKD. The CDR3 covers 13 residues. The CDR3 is CAISGTNDNEQFF. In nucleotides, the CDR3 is TGTGCCATCAGTGGGACTAATGACAATGAGCAGTTCTTC.

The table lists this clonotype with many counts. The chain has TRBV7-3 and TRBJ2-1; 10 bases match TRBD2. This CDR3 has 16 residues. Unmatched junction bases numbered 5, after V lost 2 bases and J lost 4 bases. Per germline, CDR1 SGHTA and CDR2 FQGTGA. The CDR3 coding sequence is TGTGCCAGCAGCTTAGGGCTAGCGGGAGCTTACAATGAGCAGTTCTTC. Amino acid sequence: CASSLGLAGAYNEQFF.

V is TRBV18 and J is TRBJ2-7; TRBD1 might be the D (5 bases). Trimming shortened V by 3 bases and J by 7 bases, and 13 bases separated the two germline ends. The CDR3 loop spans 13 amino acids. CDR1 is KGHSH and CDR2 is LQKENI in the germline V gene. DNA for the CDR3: TGTGCCAGCTCACCTAGGACAAGACAGGAGCAGTACGTC. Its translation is CASSPRTRQEQYV.

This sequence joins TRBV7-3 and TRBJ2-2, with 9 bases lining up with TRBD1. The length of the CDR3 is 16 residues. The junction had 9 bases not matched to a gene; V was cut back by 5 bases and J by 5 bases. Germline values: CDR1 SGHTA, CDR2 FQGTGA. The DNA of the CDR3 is TGTGCCAGCAGCGCCCCCGGGACAGGGAAAACCGGGGAGCTGTTTTTT. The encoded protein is CASSAPGTGKTGELFF.

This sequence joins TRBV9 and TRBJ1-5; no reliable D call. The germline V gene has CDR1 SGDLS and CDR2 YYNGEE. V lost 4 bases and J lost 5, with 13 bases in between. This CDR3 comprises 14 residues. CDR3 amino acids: CASSPRRTDQPQHF. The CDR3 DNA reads TGTGCCAGCAGCCCCCGCCGGACGGATCAGCCCCAGCATTTT.

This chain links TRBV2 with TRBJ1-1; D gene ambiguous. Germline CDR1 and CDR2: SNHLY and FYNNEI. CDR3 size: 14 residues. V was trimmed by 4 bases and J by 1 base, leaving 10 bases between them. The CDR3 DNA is TGTGCCAGCAGTGTAGAACGGACGAACACTGAAGCTTTCTTT. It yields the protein CASSVERTNTEAFF.